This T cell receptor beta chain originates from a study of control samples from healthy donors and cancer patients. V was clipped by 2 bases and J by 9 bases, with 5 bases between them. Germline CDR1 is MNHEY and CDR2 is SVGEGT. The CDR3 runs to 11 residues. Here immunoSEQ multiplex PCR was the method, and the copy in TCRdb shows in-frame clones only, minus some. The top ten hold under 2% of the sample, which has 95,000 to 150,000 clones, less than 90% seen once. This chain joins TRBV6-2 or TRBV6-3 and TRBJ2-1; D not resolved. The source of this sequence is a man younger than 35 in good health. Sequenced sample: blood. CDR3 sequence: CASSYTGEQFF. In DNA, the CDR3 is TGTGCCAGCAGTTACACTGGTGAGCAGTTCTTC.